Listed here are 27 T cell receptor beta chains from one sample, sequenced in a study of blood T cells in healthy people across ages. Alongside a J-beta primer mix, a sample-barcoded 5' primer served in a second PCR lasting roughly 6 to 12 cycles. TCRdb re-derived calls from the 5' RACE reads in MiXCR, one entry per CDR3 protein. The sample records 540,000 or so distinct CDR3 sequences, around half being singletons. Sequenced input: blood. All receptors derive from an elderly man in good health.

J is TRBJ2-3 and V is TRBV15, with D possibly being TRBD2 (7 bases). This CDR3 comprises 14 residues. From germline, CDR1 is LNHNV and CDR2 YYDKDF (reference sequence). The germline V and J ends were trimmed by 8 bases and 3 bases, with 15 bases remaining between them. The CDR3 bases are TGTGCCACCGAAGCGGGGACATTTACAGATACGCAGTATTTT. As protein: CATEAGTFTDTQYF.

With respect to this clonotype: The junction differs from germline at one of its ends, possibly a read error. The genes are TRBV7-2 and TRBJ2-7, with 10 bases identical to TRBD2. The CDR3 is made up of 19 amino acids. Looked up from germline, CDR1 is SGHTA and CDR2 is FQGNSA. Written as DNA, the CDR3 is TGTGCCAACAGCTTAGTTCTGGTTAGCGGGAGGTCCCGCTCCTACGAGCAGTACTTC. It codes for CANSLVLVSGRSRSYEQYF.

The chain employs TRBV2 and TRBJ2-7; 11 bases are shared with TRBD2. With 6 bases clipped from V and 7 bases from J, the junction kept 11 bases outside the gene matches. The CDR3 consists of 15 residues. Per the germline V gene, CDR1 is SNHLY and CDR2 is FYNNEI. The CDR3 loop is CASSLLAGVSNEQYF. The CDR3 DNA is TGTGCCAGCAGCCTACTAGCGGGAGTAAGTAATGAGCAGTACTTC.

This clonotype was observed a handful of times. The chain couples TRBV14 to TRBJ2-1, with D unclear. CDR3 length: 14 amino acids. CDR1 and CDR2 from the germline V gene are SGHDN and FVKESK. Trimming took 0 bases from V and 5 from J, leaving 8 bases between them. The chain's CDR3 is CASSQDWADNEQFF. CDR3 nucleotide sequence: TGTGCCAGCAGCCAAGATTGGGCTGACAATGAGCAGTTCTTC. Using reference TRBV14 and TRBJ2-1 for the parts outside the CDR3, the full variable domain is EAGVTQFPSHSVIEKGQTVTLRCDPISGHDNLYWYRRVMGKEIKFLLHFVKESKQDESGMPNNRFLAERTGGTYSTLKVQPAELEDSGVYFCASSQDWADNEQFFGPGTRLTVL.

This rearrangement joins TRBV7-8 to TRBJ2-7; D is uncertain. The ends were cut back, 1 base at V and 2 bases at J, with 9 bases in the middle. The CDR3 contains 14 residues. Germline-derived CDR1 and CDR2 are SGHVS and FQNEAQ. CDR3 DNA sequence: TGTGCCAGCAGCTTAGTAACCCAAACCTACGAGCAGTACTTC. Its translation: CASSLVTQTYEQYF. Full variable domain (remainder filled in from reference TRBV7-8 and TRBJ2-7): GAGVSQSPRYKVAKRGQDVALRCDPISGHVSLFWYQQALGQGPEFLTYFQNEAQLDKSGLPSDRFFAERPEGSVSTLKIQRTQQEDSAVYLCASSLVTQTYEQYFGPGTRLTVT.

This clonotype was found many times. CDR3 coding DNA: TGTGCCAGCAGACCCAGACAGGGGGGGACAGATACGCAGTATTTT. This gives the protein CASRPRQGGTDTQYF. V and J are TRBV6-5 and TRBJ2-3; 9 bases map to TRBD1. From germline, CDR1 is MNHEY and CDR2 SVGAGI. Trimming cost V 6 bases and J 3 bases; bases outside gene matches: 7. This CDR3 has 15 amino acids.

This clonotype was seen a handful of times. The CDR3 DNA sequence: TGTGCCAGCTCACCGTCACAGGGCTACTTTAACTATGGCTACACCTTC. It encodes CASSPSQGYFNYGYTF. This chain links TRBV18 with TRBJ1-2, with D perhaps TRBD1 (6 bases). Germline CDR1 KGHSH, CDR2 LQKENI. Between the trimmed V and J ends, which lost 3 bases and 1 base, there was a span of 15 bases. The CDR3 runs 16 residues.

J is TRBJ2-7 and V is TRBV7-2, with no clear D. Germline lookup yields CDR1 SGHTA and CDR2 FQGNSA. The CDR3 has 13 amino acids. V was pared by 1 base and J by 2 bases, with 6 bases between. The CDR3 DNA reads as TGTGCCAGCAGCTTAGTCGTCGCCTACGAGCAGTACTTC. It translates to CASSLVVAYEQYF.

This sequence joins TRBV10-3 and TRBJ2-7, with 7 bases that match TRBD2. The CDR3 has 15 residues. Germline values: CDR1 ENHRY, CDR2 SYGVKD. The V gene end was trimmed by 6 bases and the J gene end by 7 bases; junction bases not matched to a gene: 15. CDR3 residues: CAIRPPERDGNEQYF. The CDR3 DNA reads as TGTGCCATCAGACCCCCCGAGCGGGACGGGAATGAGCAGTACTTC.

This clonotype showed up just a few times. The gene calls are TRBV7-6 and TRBJ2-5; 9 bases align to TRBD1. Trimming at V came to 5 bases and at J to 1 base, leaving 5 bases not matched to a gene. The CDR3 is 15 amino acids. Germline CDR1 reads SGHVS; CDR2 reads FNYEAQ. The CDR3 protein is CASSRNRGRQETQYF. CDR3 coding DNA: TGTGCCAGCAGCAGAAACAGGGGGCGCCAAGAGACCCAGTACTTC.

The chain uses TRBV3-1 and TRBJ2-1; 8 bases fit TRBD2. The CDR3 consists of 17 residues. The ends lost 3 bases at V and 0 bases at J; junction bases unmatched: 7. CDR1 and CDR2 (germline): LGHDT, YNNKEL (reference sequence). This chain's CDR3 is CASSHIAGPSSYNEQFF. DNA for the CDR3: TGTGCCAGCAGCCACATAGCGGGGCCCAGCTCCTACAATGAGCAGTTCTTC.

The chain recombines TRBV20-1 with TRBJ2-1, with 11 bases aligning to TRBD1. Germline-derived CDR1 and CDR2 are DFQATT and SNEGSKA (reference sequence). This CDR3 spans 15 amino acids. V lost 6 bases, J lost 7 bases, and 11 bases stayed unmatched. This CDR3 is CSAGEGTGGSNEQFF. CDR3 nucleotides: TGCAGTGCCGGGGAAGGGACAGGGGGATCAAATGAGCAGTTCTTC.

The genes are TRBV20-1 and TRBJ1-1; the D is unclear. Germline CDR1 and CDR2: DFQATT and SNEGSKA (reference sequence). The CDR3 covers 13 residues. Deletions cut 5 bases from V and 10 bases from J, with 20 bases between. The CDR3 DNA follows: TGCAGTGCTCAACCCACTTCGACCAGCGGAGCTTTCTTT. Amino acids: CSAQPTSTSGAFF.

The sample holds a few counts of this clonotype. The chain is built from TRBV9 and TRBJ1-2; D unclear. There are 8 residues in the CDR3. Germline V lookup: CDR1 SGDLS, CDR2 YYNGEE. The CDR3 spells CDGYGYTF. The CDR3 DNA reads as TGTGACGGCTATGGCTACACCTTC.

The rearrangement links TRBV6-2 or TRBV6-3 to TRBJ2-3, with 10 bases that match TRBD2. The length of the CDR3 is 14 residues. The trim removed 7 bases at V and 2 bases at J, leaving 3 bases unmatched. Germline V gene lookup returns CDR1 MNHEY and CDR2 SVGEGT. The DNA of the CDR3 is TGTGCCAGCATAGCGGGGGGAACCACAGATACGCAGTATTTT. Translation: CASIAGGTTDTQYF.

This clonotype showed up just a few times. The rearrangement uses TRBV9 and TRBJ2-1, with D unclear. Germline CDR1 and CDR2: SGDLS and YYNGEE. V gave up 0 bases and J gave up 2 bases, with 12 bases separating them. The CDR3 runs 16 residues. CDR3 bases: TGTGCCAGCAGCGTAGTAGGCAGAGGCCCCTACAATGAGCAGTTCTTC. This encodes CASSVVGRGPYNEQFF. The complete variable domain, with remaining parts taken from reference TRBV9 and TRBJ2-1, reads DSGVTQTPKHLITATGQRVTLRCSPRSGDLSVYWYQQSLDQGLQFLIQYYNGEERAKGNILERFSAQQFPDLHSELNLSSLELGDSALYFCASSVVGRGPYNEQFFGPGTRLTVL.

There are a few counts of this clonotype. The gene calls are TRBV20-1 and TRBJ2-7; 7 bases map to TRBD2. Germline CDR1 DFQATT, CDR2 SNEGSKA (reference sequence). The trim removed 0 bases at V and 3 bases at J, leaving 5 bases unmatched. The CDR3 is 14 amino acids. In DNA, the CDR3 is TGCAGTGCTAGAGAGGTGTCTAGCGGCTACGAGCAGTACTTC. It yields the protein CSAREVSSGYEQYF.

The rearrangement uses TRBV12-3 or TRBV12-4 and TRBJ1-4; D not resolved. Trimming took 5 bases from V and 2 from J, leaving 12 bases between them. CDR3 size: 15 residues. In DNA, the CDR3 is TGTGCCAGCAGTGGACCTTGGAGGACTAATGAAAAACTGTTTTTT. As protein: CASSGPWRTNEKLFF.

This rearrangement joins TRBV7-2 to TRBJ2-1; no reliable D call. Germline V gene data show CDR1 as SGHTA and CDR2 as FQGNSA. The V and J ends lost 2 bases and 0 bases respectively, with 8 bases between them. The CDR3 loop spans 15 amino acids. CDR3 amino acids: CASSLYSSSYNEQFF. Written as DNA, the CDR3 is TGTGCCAGCAGCTTATACAGTAGCTCCTACAATGAGCAGTTCTTC.

V usage is TRBV6-2 or TRBV6-3 and J usage is TRBJ2-4, with 7 bases identical to TRBD1. The last part of the DNA fits TRBJ2-7 better; the J call may be wrong. The CDR3 is 13 residues long. CDR1 MNHEY and CDR2 SVGEGT come from the germline V gene. The CDR3 spells CASSSRQGSEQYF. For the CDR3, the DNA is TGTGCCAGCAGTTCCCGACAGGGTTCCGAGCAGTACTTC.

This clonotype occurred a few times. This chain connects TRBV6-5 to TRBJ1-6; no clear D. Trimming took 2 bases from V and 0 from J, leaving 14 bases between them. Germline loops: CDR1 MNHEY, CDR2 SVGAGI. The CDR3 has 18 amino acids. In DNA form, the CDR3 reads TGTGCCAGCAGTTACGGCCCAAGTGGGAGCTCCTATAATTCACCCCTCCACTTT. Translated, it gives CASSYGPSGSSYNSPLHF.

This clonotype was seen repeatedly, ten times or more. The chain couples TRBV6-6 to TRBJ2-3, with D possibly TRBD1 on 6 matching bases. Trimming cost V 7 bases and J 2 bases, with 22 bases left between them. CDR3 length: 17 residues. Looked up from germline, CDR1 is MNHNY and CDR2 is SVGAGI (reference sequence). The CDR3 spells CASKARTGTSFTDTQYF. The CDR3 nucleotides are TGTGCCAGCAAAGCACGAACCGGGACATCGTTCACAGATACGCAGTATTTT.

This chain links TRBV4-3 with TRBJ1-1; D might be TRBD1 (6 bases). The germline V gene encodes CDR1 LGHNA and CDR2 YSLEER. This CDR3 is 15 amino acids long. V was shortened by 4 bases and J by 3 bases, with 15 bases between the two germline ends. CDR3 DNA sequence: TGCGCCAGCAGCCCGAGCCCGGGGGGCTACACTGAAGCTTTCTTT. Its translation: CASSPSPGGYTEAFF.

The chain links TRBV7-2 to TRBJ2-3; D is unresolved. CDR1 SGHTA and CDR2 FQGNSA come from the germline V gene. This CDR3 region has 17 residues. V lost 5 bases to trimming and J lost 0 bases, with 18 bases between them. The CDR3 region has the DNA TGTGCCAGCAGCCCCACCTATTCGGTCCGAAGCACAGATACGCAGTATTTT. Amino acid sequence: CASSPTYSVRSTDTQYF.

The chain couples TRBV5-1 to TRBJ2-4; D is possibly TRBD2 (5 bases). The CDR3 extends over 18 amino acids. Germline V gives CDR1 SGHRS, CDR2 YFSETQ. Trimming removed 2 bases at V and 3 bases at J, with 21 bases between. The chain's CDR3 is CASSLTHLGSKVKNIQYF. CDR3 nucleotides: TGCGCCAGCAGCTTAACCCACTTGGGGAGCAAAGTCAAAAACATTCAGTACTTC.

This clonotype was seen many times. The chain employs TRBV6-5 and TRBJ2-5; no definite D call. The ends were cut back, 5 bases at V and 9 bases at J, with 16 bases in the middle. In germline, CDR1 is MNHEY, CDR2 SVGAGI. CDR3 length equals 13 residues. The CDR3 nucleotides are TGTGCCAGCAGTGCCGGACCCTCGAGGCCCCAGTACTTC. Translation: CASSAGPSRPQYF.

Ten or more counts support this clonotype. V usage is TRBV7-9 and J usage is TRBJ1-2; no clear D gene. Trimming removed 5 bases at V and 8 bases at J, with 18 bases between. The CDR3 spans 14 residues. Germline CDR1 and CDR2: SEHNR and FQNEAQ (reference sequence). CDR3 sequence: CASSPAGRESGYTF. The DNA of the CDR3 is TGTGCCAGCAGCCCCGCGGGAAGGGAAAGCGGCTACACCTTC.